This T cell receptor beta chain appears in the sequencing data of a study of lymphopenia after photon versus proton radiotherapy. Regarding the study as a whole: After lymphocyte nadir, photon-treated repertoires showed oligoclonal expansion, especially CD8+ Temra.

The CDR3 spans 15 residues. Trimming pared 0 bases from V and 4 bases from J, leaving 12 bases between. Germline V CDR1 and CDR2: KGHSH, LQKENI. Remarks on this clone: Its antigen is unknown.

Only in-frame clones appear in the TCRdb table, and some are missing; sequencing was by immunoSEQ multiplex PCR. The data hold 45,000 to 65,000 clones, with around 82% observed a single time. This chain uses TRBV18 with TRBJ1-2; D uncertain. The receptor's source is a man in his fifties with gastric cancer. This specimen was peripheral blood, taken from a patient treated with photon-based radiotherapy. The CDR3 here is CASSPPSQWGYGYTF. For the CDR3, the DNA is TGTGCCAGCTCACCACCTTCTCAGTGGGGCTATGGCTACACCTTC.